Sequencing of this T cell receptor beta chain was carried out in a study of T-cell reconstitution after alpha-beta-depleted transplantation in children. In this sample, this clonotype turned up many times. As it was prepared, the TCRbeta library received unique molecular identifiers. TCRdb called the PCR reads again in MiXCR, with one record for every CDR3 protein. Among more than 550,000 distinct CDR3 sequences listed, approximately 10% were seen once. This CDR3 region has 16 residues. V dropped 2 bases and J dropped 5 bases, with 18 bases sitting between them. Germline loops: CDR1 SGHTA, CDR2 FQGNSA.

The V call is TRBV7-2, the J call TRBJ2-5, with D possibly TRBD2 on 6 matching bases. This receptor was identified in a human donor who donated a stem cell graft to a child with acute myeloid leukemia. The sample consisted of PBMCs from the stem cell graft donor, taken from the stem cell graft. CDR3 nucleotide sequence: TGTGCCAGCAGCTTAAGGAGGGCAGGGAGGCAGGAGACCCAGTACTTC. Residues: CASSLRRAGRQETQYF.